These T cell receptor beta chains were read from a single sample in a study of T cells in Graves' hyperthyroidism and ophthalmopathy. TCRdb re-analysed the multiplex PCR reads in MiXCR, keeping a single row per CDR3 protein. The data contain fewer than 300,000 distinct CDR3 sequences, under 30% of them singletons. The source material was blood. The receptors were gathered from a man aged 40-49 years with Graves' hyperthyroidism that later progressed to Graves' ophthalmopathy. CDR3s leave out the opening cysteine and the closing phenylalanine or tryptophan. Only part of the rows carry a size: once, few, many, or a class if the clone is expanded.

many,TRBV7-3,ASSRTGGETQY
many,TRBV11-2,ASNLGRTKNIQY
many,TRBV28,ASIGRPSSGNTIY
few,TRBV6-2/TRBV6-3,ASSYTQDFPTYEQY
many,TRBV7-9,ASSFLNQPQH
many,TRBV4-1,ASSPASRERDQPQH
many,TRBV7-9,ASTPRGQGSDSYNEQF
many,TRBV24-1,ATSELAGAQETQY
NA,TRBV20-1,SARNRDRGPNIQY
many,TRBV2,ASYRVDGEQY
NA,TRBV6-2/TRBV6-3,ASIRAGVNTEAF
NA,TRBV11-2,ASALGAAGSYEQY
many,TRBV11-2,ASSLRLAGVTGELF
NA,TRBV11-3,ASSFGGQFGYT
many,TRBV6-5,ASKTGTESYEQY
NA,TRBV27,ASRALNTEAF
NA,TRBV20-1,GARDGGVSGYA
few,TRBV5-4,ASSLAARDRGQTQY
once,TRBV6-2/TRBV6-3,ASGLQGSNNEQF
many,TRBV15,ATSRTSASTGELF
many,TRBV2,ASSRTTGGRETQY
NA,TRBV6-5,ASSSLAGVHEQY
few,TRBV20-1,SANPGGNYETQY
many,TRBV11-2,ASSLGGGRSYEQY
few,TRBV12-3/TRBV12-4,ASSFGALPPNEKLF
many,TRBV30,AWSVSLYYEQY
many,TRBV2,ASSSGASLGGYT
many,TRBV7-2,ASSFAGTDNQPQH